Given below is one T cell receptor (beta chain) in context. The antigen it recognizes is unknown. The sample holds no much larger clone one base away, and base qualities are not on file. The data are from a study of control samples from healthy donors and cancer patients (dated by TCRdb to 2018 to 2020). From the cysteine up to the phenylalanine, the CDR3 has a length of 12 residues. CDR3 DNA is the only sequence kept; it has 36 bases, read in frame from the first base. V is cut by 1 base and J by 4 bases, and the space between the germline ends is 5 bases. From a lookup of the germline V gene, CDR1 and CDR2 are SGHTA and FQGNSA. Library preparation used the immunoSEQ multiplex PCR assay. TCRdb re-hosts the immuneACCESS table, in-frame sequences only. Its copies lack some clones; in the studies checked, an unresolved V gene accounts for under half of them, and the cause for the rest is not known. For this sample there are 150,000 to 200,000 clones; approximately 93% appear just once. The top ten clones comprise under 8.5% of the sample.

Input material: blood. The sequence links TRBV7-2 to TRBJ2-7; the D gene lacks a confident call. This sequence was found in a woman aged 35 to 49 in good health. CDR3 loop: CASSLVLYEQYF. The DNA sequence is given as TGTGCCAGCAGCTTAGTCCTGTACGAGCAGTACTTC.